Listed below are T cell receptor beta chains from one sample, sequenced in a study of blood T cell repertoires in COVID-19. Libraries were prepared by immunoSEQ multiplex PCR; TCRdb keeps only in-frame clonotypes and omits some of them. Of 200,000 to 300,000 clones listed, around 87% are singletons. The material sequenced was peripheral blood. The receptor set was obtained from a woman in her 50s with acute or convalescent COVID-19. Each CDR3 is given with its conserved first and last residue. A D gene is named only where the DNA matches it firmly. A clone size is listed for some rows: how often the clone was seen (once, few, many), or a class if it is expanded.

CASSPDRATEAFF	TGTGCCAGCAGCCCCGACAGGGCCACTGAAGCTTTCTTT	13	TRBJ1-1	TRBV11-2	.	TRBD1
CASSPGVSGELFF	TGTGCCAGCAGTCCAGGGGTTTCGGGGGAGCTGTTTTTT	13	TRBJ2-2	TRBV7-9	few	.
CASSQQGAYGYTF	TGCGCCAGCAGCCAACAGGGGGCGTATGGCTACACCTTC	13	TRBJ1-2	TRBV5-1	.	TRBD1
CASSQTGQGVLMETQYF	TGCGCCAGCAGCCAGACGGGACAGGGGGTTTTAATGGAGACCCAGTACTTC	17	TRBJ2-5	TRBV4-1	.	TRBD1
CASSKTPRVECSRAKNIQYF	TGTGCCAGCAGCAAAACCCCGAGGGTTGAGTGCTCAAGAGCCAAAAACATTCAGTACTTC	20	TRBJ2-4	TRBV21-1	.	.
CAISDERGNYEQYF	TGTGCCATCAGTGATGAAAGGGGGAATTACGAGCAGTACTTC	14	TRBJ2-7	TRBV10-3	once	.
CASSDKGAEVTGELFF	TGTGCCAGCAGCGATAAGGGGGCCGAGGTCACCGGGGAGCTGTTTTTT	16	TRBJ2-2	TRBV5-4	few	TRBD1
CATSDSTIGGRGYNEQFF	TGTGCCACCAGTGATTCTACCATAGGCGGGAGGGGCTACAATGAGCAGTTCTTC	18	TRBJ2-1	TRBV24-1	.	TRBD2
CASTPRTMLLNTDTQYF	TGTGCCAGCACCCCACGGACTATGCTCCTGAACACAGATACGCAGTATTTT	17	TRBJ2-3	TRBV27	.	.
CASSQFGTIGNTIYF	TGTGCCAGCAGCCAATTCGGGACAATTGGAAACACCATATATTTT	15	TRBJ1-3	TRBV16	.	.
CASSLASGRTDTQYF	TGTGCCAGCTCACTAGCGTCCGGGAGGACAGATACGCAGTATTTT	15	TRBJ2-3	TRBV18	.	TRBD2
CASSPTSGRAFYEQYF	TGTGCCAGCAGCCCAACTAGCGGGAGGGCCTTCTACGAGCAGTACTTC	16	TRBJ2-7	TRBV5-4	once	TRBD2
CASSSGSTPEGQYF	TGTGCCAGCAGCTCGGGATCAACTCCTGAAGGCCAGTACTTC	14	TRBJ2-5	TRBV5-4	.	.
CASSLGLAGAYEQYF	TGCGCCAGCAGCCTTGGACTAGCGGGAGCCTACGAGCAGTACTTC	15	TRBJ2-7	TRBV4-3	.	TRBD2
CASSSRLRGGGYNEQFF	TGTGCCAGCAGTAGCCGCCTTAGAGGCGGGGGCTACAATGAGCAGTTCTTC	17	TRBJ2-1	TRBV27	once	TRBD2
CASSPPGTVSYNEQFF	TGTGCCAGCTCACCACCGGGGACAGTCTCCTACAATGAGCAGTTCTTC	16	TRBJ2-1	TRBV18	.	TRBD1
CASSHSDRAGGNQPQHF	TGCGCCAGCAGCCACTCGGACAGGGCGGGCGGCAATCAGCCCCAGCATTTT	17	TRBJ1-5	TRBV4-1	.	TRBD1
CASSGSRDTPSDEQYF	TGTGCCAGCAGCGGATCCCGGGATACCCCTTCGGACGAGCAGTACTTC	16	TRBJ2-7	TRBV7-9	.	.
CASSPPLSRSSYEQYF	TGTGCCAGCTCACCACCTTTAAGTAGGAGCTCCTACGAGCAGTACTTC	16	TRBJ2-7	TRBV18	.	.
CASSSQGNQPQHF	TGTGCCAGCAGTTCCCAGGGAAATCAGCCCCAGCATTTT	13	TRBJ1-5	TRBV6-5	.	.
CASSIDFWGHRPYSNQPQHF	TGTGCCAGTAGTATAGATTTCTGGGGGCATAGACCCTATAGCAATCAGCCCCAGCATTTT	20	TRBJ1-5	TRBV19	.	.
CASRRQGEGSPLHF	TGTGCCAGCAGGCGACAGGGCGAAGGTTCACCCCTTCACTTT	14	TRBJ1-6	TRBV6-6	.	TRBD1
CASSGTGTGDNTGELFF	TGTGCCAGCAGCGGAACCGGGACAGGGGACAACACCGGGGAGCTGTTTTTT	17	TRBJ2-2	TRBV4-2	.	TRBD1
CASSLGSSNIQYF	TGTGCCAGCAGCTTGGGCAGCTCGAACATTCAGTACTTC	13	TRBJ2-4	TRBV7-2	.	.
CASSLGTGGTEAFF	TGCGCCAGCAGCTTGGGAACAGGGGGCACTGAAGCTTTCTTT	14	TRBJ1-1	TRBV5-1	.	TRBD1
CASSQDRRENQPQHF	TGCGCCAGCAGCCAGGACAGACGGGAAAATCAGCCCCAGCATTTT	15	TRBJ1-5	TRBV4-1	.	.
CATSRGSDGDSGELFF	TGTGCCACCAGCAGAGGCTCGGACGGGGACAGCGGGGAGCTGTTTTTT	16	TRBJ2-2	TRBV15	few	TRBD1
CASSIGQGYTEAFF	TGTGCCAGTAGTATAGGACAGGGTTACACTGAAGCTTTCTTT	14	TRBJ1-1	TRBV19	.	TRBD1
CASSSRQGRYGYTF	TGTGCCAGCAGTTCAAGACAGGGCCGCTATGGCTACACCTTC	14	TRBJ1-2	TRBV28	.	TRBD1
CASSLRGTGVSYEQYF	TGTGCCAGCAGCCTCCGAGGGACAGGGGTCTCCTACGAGCAGTACTTC	16	TRBJ2-7	TRBV3-1/TRBV3-2	.	TRBD1
CASSWGHGYTF	TGTGCCAGCAGTTGGGGGCATGGCTACACCTTC	11	TRBJ1-2	TRBV28	.	.
CSVRQGDYGYTF	TGCAGCGTCCGACAGGGAGACTATGGCTACACCTTC	12	TRBJ1-2	TRBV29-1	.	TRBD1
CASSQGMGSSSEQYF	TGCGCCAGCAGCCAAGGGATGGGATCTAGCTCCGAGCAGTACTTC	15	TRBJ2-7	TRBV4-1	once	.
CASSDDRGNQPQHF	TGTGCCAGTAGCGATGACAGGGGGAATCAGCCCCAGCATTTT	14	TRBJ1-5	TRBV19	.	TRBD1
CARGLNTEAFF	TGTGCCAGAGGACTCAACACTGAAGCTTTCTTT	11	TRBJ1-1	TRBV2	.	.
CASSLVSFAGAGTDTQYF	TGTGCCAGCAGCTTAGTTTCGTTCGCGGGAGCGGGCACAGATACGCAGTATTTT	18	TRBJ2-3	TRBV7-9	once	TRBD2
CAIRPLDSRAGNTIYF	TGTGCCATCAGGCCCCTGGACAGCAGGGCTGGAAACACCATATATTTT	16	TRBJ1-3	TRBV10-3	.	.
CASSPAGGGTEAFF	TGTGCCAGCAGCCCGGCAGGGGGCGGGACTGAAGCTTTCTTT	14	TRBJ1-1	TRBV7-3	.	TRBD1
CASKLAANTGELFF	TGTGCCAGCAAACTAGCGGCCAACACCGGGGAGCTGTTTTTT	14	TRBJ2-2	TRBV6-5	.	TRBD2
CASRDRGETQYF	TGTGCCAGCAGAGACAGGGGGGAGACCCAGTACTTC	12	TRBJ2-5	TRBV2	few	TRBD1
CASSLKGGDTEAFF	TGTGCCAGCAGCCTAAAAGGGGGAGACACTGAAGCTTTCTTT	14	TRBJ1-1	TRBV3-1/TRBV3-2	.	.
CASSFWGSRETQYF	TGTGCCAGCAGCTTCTGGGGCTCCCGGGAGACCCAGTACTTC	14	TRBJ2-5	TRBV7-2	.	.
CAISEGQGALNTIYF	TGTGCCATCAGTGAGGGTCAGGGGGCGCTGAACACCATATATTTT	15	TRBJ1-3	TRBV10-3	.	TRBD1
CASSIGTGDEKLFF	TGCGCCAGCAGCATCGGGACAGGGGATGAAAAACTGTTTTTT	14	TRBJ1-4	TRBV5-1	.	TRBD1
CASSRGTGGMNTEAFF	TGTGCCAGCAGCCGTGGGACAGGGGGTATGAACACTGAAGCTTTCTTT	16	TRBJ1-1	TRBV4-2	.	TRBD1
CAWSRGWGNQPQHF	TGTGCCTGGAGTAGAGGGTGGGGCAATCAGCCCCAGCATTTT	14	TRBJ1-5	TRBV30	.	.
CASSLQREKPFF	TGTGCCAGCAGCCTCCAGCGGGAGAAGCCGTTCTTC	12	TRBJ2-1	TRBV11-3	.	TRBD2
CASSEAPGRGFSYEQYF	TGTGCCAGCAGTGAAGCGCCAGGCAGGGGGTTCTCCTACGAGCAGTACTTC	17	TRBJ2-7	TRBV6-1	.	TRBD1
CASSLTGIIYGYTF	TGTGCCAGCAGTTTGACAGGGATAATCTATGGCTACACCTTC	14	TRBJ1-2	TRBV28	.	TRBD1
CASSPETGSNYGYTF	TGTGCCAGCTCACCGGAGACAGGTTCTAACTATGGCTACACCTTC	15	TRBJ1-2	TRBV18	.	.
CASSQPGYTGEAFF	TGTGCCAGCAGCCAACCGGGGTATACCGGTGAAGCTTTCTTT	14	TRBJ1-1	TRBV4-2	.	.
CASSLVDRAYEQYF	TGTGCCAGCAGCTTAGTGGACAGAGCCTACGAGCAGTACTTC	14	TRBJ2-7	TRBV7-9	.	.
CATSDAKQGAYEKLFF	TGTGCCACCAGTGATGCTAAACAGGGGGCGTATGAAAAACTGTTTTTT	16	TRBJ1-4	TRBV24-1	.	TRBD1
CASNLGLAHYNEQFF	TGTGCCAGCAACCTGGGACTAGCCCACTACAATGAGCAGTTCTTC	15	TRBJ2-1	TRBV6-5	.	TRBD2
CASSLVRDTTYQF	TGTGCCAGCAGTTTGGTAAGGGACACTACCTATCAGTTC	13	TRBJ2-7	TRBV27	.	.